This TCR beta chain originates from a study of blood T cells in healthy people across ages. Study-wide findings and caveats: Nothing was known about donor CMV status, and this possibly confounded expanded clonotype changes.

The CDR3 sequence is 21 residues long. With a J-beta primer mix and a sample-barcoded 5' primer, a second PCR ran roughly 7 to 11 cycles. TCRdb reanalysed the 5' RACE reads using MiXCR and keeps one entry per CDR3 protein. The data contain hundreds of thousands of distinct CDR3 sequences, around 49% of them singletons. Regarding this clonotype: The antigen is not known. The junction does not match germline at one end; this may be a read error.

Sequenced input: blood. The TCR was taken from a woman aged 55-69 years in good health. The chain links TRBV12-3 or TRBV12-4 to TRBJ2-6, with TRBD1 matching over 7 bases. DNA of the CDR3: TGTACCAGCAGTCCGGTTTACAGGGGCCTTAGGGATCACTCTGGGGCCAACGTCCTGACTTTC. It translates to CTSSPVYRGLRDHSGANVLTF.